This TCR beta chain came from a study of cytomegalovirus exposure and HLA in healthy donors. Overall study results and limits: Fewer N-insertions (relative to the roughly 720-donor mean) were reportedly seen in an Asian-associated ancestry cluster in a later analysis. Most CMV-associated TCR beta chains appeared HLA-restricted in a later analysis. Sequencing likely caused a cluster of highly shared sequence variants.

V dropped 3 bases and J dropped 2 bases, with 14 bases sitting between them. This CDR3 comprises 15 residues. Germline values: CDR1 LGHNA, CDR2 YSLEER. PCR was performed using 60 Vbeta and 13 Jbeta primers. The assay was immunoSEQ multiplex PCR, and TCRdb's table has in-frame clones only and misses some. The sample gives 100,000 to 150,000 clones, around 81% of which show up once; around 1.8% is in the top ten. With regard to this clone: Its antigen remains unknown.

V usage is TRBV4-3 and J usage is TRBJ2-7; weak D call: TRBD2 (6 bases). Sequenced sample: PBMCs. This clonotype was sampled from a woman aged 50 to 60 in good health and CMV-seronegative. For the CDR3, the DNA is TGCGCCAGCAGCCATTCTCTAGCGTTGACCTACGAGCAGTACTTC. Amino acids: CASSHSLALTYEQYF.